The text below deals with one T cell receptor (beta chain). Its antigen is as yet unknown. The PCR had 60 Vbeta and 13 Jbeta primers. Here immunoSEQ multiplex PCR was the method, and the copy in TCRdb shows in-frame clones only, minus some. The sample holds 200,000 or so clones, just over 75% seen once. The CDR3 runs to 16 residues. The germline V gene encodes CDR1 MNHEY and CDR2 SMNVEV (reference sequence). Losses at the gene ends were 5 bases for V and 0 bases for J; bases not matched to a gene: 5. The data stem from a study of cytomegalovirus exposure and HLA in healthy donors. Whole-study findings and limits: A later analysis reported that several of the most significant clusters appeared to be linked to common viral pathogens, among them Epstein-Barr virus.

The J gene is TRBJ2-5, the V gene TRBV27; 11 bases are a match to TRBD2. The sample consisted of PBMCs. The TCR sequence derives from a man aged 18 to 35 in good health and CMV-seronegative. The CDR3 region is CASSETSGMYQETQYF. The CDR3 nucleotides are TGTGCCAGCAGTGAGACTAGCGGGATGTACCAAGAGACCCAGTACTTC.